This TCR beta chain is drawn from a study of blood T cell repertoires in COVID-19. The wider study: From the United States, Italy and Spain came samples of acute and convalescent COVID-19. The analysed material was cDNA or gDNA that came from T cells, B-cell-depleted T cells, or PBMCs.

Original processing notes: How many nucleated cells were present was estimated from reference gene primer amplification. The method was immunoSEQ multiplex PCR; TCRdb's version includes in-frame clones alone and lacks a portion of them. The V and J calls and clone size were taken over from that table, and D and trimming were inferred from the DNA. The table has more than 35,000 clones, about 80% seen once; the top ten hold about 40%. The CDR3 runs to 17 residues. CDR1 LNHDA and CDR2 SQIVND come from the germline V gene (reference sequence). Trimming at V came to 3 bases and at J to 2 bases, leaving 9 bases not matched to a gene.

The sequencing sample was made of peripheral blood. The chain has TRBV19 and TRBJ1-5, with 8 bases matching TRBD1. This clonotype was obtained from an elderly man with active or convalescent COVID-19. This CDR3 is CASSIQAGGMGNQPQHF. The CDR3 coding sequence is TGTGCCAGTAGTATTCAGGCAGGGGGCATGGGCAATCAGCCCCAGCATTTT.